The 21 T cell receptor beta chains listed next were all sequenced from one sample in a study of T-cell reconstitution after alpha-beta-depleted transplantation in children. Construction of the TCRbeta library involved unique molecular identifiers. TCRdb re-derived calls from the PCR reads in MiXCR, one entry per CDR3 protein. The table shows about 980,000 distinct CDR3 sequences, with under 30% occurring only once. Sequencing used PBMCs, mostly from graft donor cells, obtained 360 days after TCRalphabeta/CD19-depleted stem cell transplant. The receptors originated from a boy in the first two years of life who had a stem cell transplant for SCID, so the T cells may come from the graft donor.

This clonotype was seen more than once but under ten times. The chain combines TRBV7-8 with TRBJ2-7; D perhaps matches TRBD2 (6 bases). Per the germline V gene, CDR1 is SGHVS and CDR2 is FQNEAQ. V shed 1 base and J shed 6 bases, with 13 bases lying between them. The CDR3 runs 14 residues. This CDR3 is CASSLGGDLGEQYF. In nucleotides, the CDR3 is TGTGCCAGCAGCTTAGGGGGGGACCTCGGCGAGCAGTACTTC.

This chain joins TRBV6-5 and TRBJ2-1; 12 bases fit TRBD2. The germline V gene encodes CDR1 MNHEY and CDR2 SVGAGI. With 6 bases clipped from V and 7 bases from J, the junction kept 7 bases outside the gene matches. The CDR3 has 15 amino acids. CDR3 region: CASRLTGTSGNEQFF. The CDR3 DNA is TGTGCCAGCAGGTTAACCGGGACTAGCGGGAATGAGCAGTTCTTC.

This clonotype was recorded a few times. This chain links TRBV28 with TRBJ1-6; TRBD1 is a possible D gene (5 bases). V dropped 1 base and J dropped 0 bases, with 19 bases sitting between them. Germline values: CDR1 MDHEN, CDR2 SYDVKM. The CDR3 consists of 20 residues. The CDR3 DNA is TGTGCCAGCAGTTTATTTCGGGGGGACTTCTTAAGCTCCTATAATTCACCCCTCCACTTT. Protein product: CASSLFRGDFLSSYNSPLHF.

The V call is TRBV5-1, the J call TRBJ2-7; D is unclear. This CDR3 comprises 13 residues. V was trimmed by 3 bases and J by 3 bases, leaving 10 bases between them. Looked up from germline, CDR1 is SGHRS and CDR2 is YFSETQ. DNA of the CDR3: TGCGCCAGCAGCTCCGGCCCGGACTACGAGCAGTACTTC. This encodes CASSSGPDYEQYF.

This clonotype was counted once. The CDR3 coding sequence is TGTGCCAGCAGTAAGAGGGCTCCCCAAATGGGGGAGCTGTTTTTT. Translated, it gives CASSKRAPQMGELFF. The chain combines TRBV7-2 with TRBJ2-2, with TRBD2 as a possible D gene (5 bases). The V end was cut by 6 bases, the J end by 8 bases, with 19 bases between. Germline V gives CDR1 SGHTA, CDR2 FQGNSA. This CDR3 comprises 15 residues. Complete variable domain (other parts from reference TRBV7-2 and TRBJ2-2): GAGVSQSPSNKVTEKGKDVELRCDPISGHTALYWYRQSLGQGLEFLIYFQGNSAPDKSGLPSDRFSAERTGGSVSTLTIQRTQQEDSAVYLCASSKRAPQMGELFFGEGSRLTVL.

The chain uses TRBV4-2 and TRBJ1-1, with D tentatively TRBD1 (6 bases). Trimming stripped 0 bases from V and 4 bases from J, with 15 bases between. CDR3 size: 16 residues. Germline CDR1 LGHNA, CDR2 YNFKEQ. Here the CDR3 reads CASSQEFGGQTTEAFF. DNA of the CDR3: TGTGCCAGCAGCCAAGAATTCGGGGGGCAGACCACTGAAGCTTTCTTT.

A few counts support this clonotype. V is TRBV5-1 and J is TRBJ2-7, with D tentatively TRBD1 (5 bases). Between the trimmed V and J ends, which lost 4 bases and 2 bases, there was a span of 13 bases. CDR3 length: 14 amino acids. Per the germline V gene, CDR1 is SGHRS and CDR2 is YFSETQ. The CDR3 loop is CASSDQGYPYEQYF. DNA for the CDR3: TGCGCCAGCAGCGACCAGGGCTACCCCTACGAGCAGTACTTC.

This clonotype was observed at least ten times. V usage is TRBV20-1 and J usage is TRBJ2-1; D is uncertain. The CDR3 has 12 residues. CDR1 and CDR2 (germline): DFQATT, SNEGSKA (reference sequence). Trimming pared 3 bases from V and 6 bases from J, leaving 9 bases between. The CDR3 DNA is TGCAGTGCTAGCGCAGGAAGCAATGAGCAGTTCTTC. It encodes CSASAGSNEQFF.

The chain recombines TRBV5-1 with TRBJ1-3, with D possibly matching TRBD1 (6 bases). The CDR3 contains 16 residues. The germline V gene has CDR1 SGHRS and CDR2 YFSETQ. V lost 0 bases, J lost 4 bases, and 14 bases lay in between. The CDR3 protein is CASSLVSGRGGNTIYF. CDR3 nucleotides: TGCGCCAGCAGCTTGGTATCCGGCAGGGGAGGAAACACCATATATTTT.

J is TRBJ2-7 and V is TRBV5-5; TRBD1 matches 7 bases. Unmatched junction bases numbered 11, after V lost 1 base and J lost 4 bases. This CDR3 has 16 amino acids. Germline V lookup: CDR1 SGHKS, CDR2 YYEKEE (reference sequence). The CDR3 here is CASSLRPGTAPYEQYF. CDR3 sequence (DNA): TGTGCCAGCAGCTTGCGACCCGGGACAGCTCCTTACGAGCAGTACTTC.

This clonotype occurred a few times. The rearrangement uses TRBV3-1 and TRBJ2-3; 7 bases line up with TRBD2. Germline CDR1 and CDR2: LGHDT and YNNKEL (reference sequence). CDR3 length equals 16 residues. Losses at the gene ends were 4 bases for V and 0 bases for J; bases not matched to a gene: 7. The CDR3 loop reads CASSLRLAFSTDTQYF. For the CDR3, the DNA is TGTGCCAGCAGCCTGAGACTAGCCTTTAGCACAGATACGCAGTATTTT.

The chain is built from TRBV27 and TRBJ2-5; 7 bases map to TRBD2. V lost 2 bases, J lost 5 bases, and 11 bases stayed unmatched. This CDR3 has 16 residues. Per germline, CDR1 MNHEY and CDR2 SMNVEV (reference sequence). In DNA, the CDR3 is TGTGCCAGCAGTTTAACCGCGGGGGTCCCGGGGGAGACCCAGTACTTC. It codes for CASSLTAGVPGETQYF.

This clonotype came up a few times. The CDR3 is CAIRRDSKGNEKLFF. In DNA form, the CDR3 reads TGTGCCATCAGGAGGGACTCGAAGGGGAATGAAAAACTGTTTTTT. This rearrangement joins TRBV10-3 to TRBJ1-4; tentatively, D is TRBD1 (5 bases). The germline V gene has CDR1 ENHRY and CDR2 SYGVKD. The CDR3 spans 15 residues. Trimming cost V 6 bases and J 5 bases, with 16 bases left between them.

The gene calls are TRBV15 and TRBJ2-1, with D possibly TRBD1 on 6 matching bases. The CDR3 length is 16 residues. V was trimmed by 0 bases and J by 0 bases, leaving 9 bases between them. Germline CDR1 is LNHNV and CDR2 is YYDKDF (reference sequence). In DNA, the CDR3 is TGTGCCACCAGCAGAGATCAGGGGAGCTCCTACAATGAGCAGTTCTTC. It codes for CATSRDQGSSYNEQFF.

The DNA of the CDR3 is TGCAGTGCTAGGGGAGCGGGGCCCCGCCAGTTCTTC. Protein product: CSARGAGPRQFF. The chain links TRBV20-1 to TRBJ2-1, with 7 bases identical to TRBD2. Looked up from germline, CDR1 is DFQATT and CDR2 is SNEGSKA (reference sequence). The V and J ends lost 3 bases and 13 bases, in that order; junction bases with no gene match: 9. The CDR3 runs 12 residues.

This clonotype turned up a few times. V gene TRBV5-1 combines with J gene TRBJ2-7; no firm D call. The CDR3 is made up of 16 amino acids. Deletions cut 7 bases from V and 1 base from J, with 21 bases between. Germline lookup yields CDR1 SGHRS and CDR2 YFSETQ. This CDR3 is CASRINPSATSYEQYF. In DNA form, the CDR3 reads TGCGCCAGCCGCATAAATCCGTCTGCTACTTCCTACGAGCAGTACTTC.

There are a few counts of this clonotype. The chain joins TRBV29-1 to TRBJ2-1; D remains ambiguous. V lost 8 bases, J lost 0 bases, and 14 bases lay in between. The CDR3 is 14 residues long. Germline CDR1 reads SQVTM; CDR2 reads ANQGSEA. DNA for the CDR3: TGCAGCCCCATGGCTGCGGACTCCTACAATGAGCAGTTCTTC. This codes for CSPMAADSYNEQFF.

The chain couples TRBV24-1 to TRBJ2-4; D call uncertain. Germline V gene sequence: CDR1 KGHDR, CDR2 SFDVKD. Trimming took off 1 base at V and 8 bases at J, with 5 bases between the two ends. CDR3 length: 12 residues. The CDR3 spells CATSDFPDIQYF. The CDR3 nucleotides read TGTGCCACCAGTGATTTCCCGGACATTCAGTACTTC.

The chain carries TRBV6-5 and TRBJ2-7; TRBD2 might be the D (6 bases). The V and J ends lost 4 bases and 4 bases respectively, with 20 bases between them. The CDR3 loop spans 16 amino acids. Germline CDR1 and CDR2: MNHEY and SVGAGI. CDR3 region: CASSSLGGRSVYEQYF. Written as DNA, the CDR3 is TGTGCCAGCAGTTCCCTTGGGGGGAGGTCGGTTTACGAGCAGTACTTC.

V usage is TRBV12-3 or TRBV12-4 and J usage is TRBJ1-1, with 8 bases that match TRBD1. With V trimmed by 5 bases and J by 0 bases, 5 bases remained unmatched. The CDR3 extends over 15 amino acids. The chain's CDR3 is CASSGQGAVNTEAFF. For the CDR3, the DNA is TGTGCCAGCAGTGGTCAGGGGGCTGTGAACACTGAAGCTTTCTTT.

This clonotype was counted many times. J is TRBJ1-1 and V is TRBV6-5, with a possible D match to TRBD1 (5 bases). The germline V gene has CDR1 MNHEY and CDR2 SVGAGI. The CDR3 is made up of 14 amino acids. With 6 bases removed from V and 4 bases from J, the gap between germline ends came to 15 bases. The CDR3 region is CASRVWGGLTEAFF. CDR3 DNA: TGTGCCAGCAGGGTTTGGGGGGGACTCACTGAAGCTTTCTTT.